A single sample is the source of the 9 T cell receptor beta chains below, sequenced in a study of blood T cell repertoires in COVID-19. Assay: immunoSEQ multiplex PCR; the TCRdb copy retains only in-frame clones and omits some. The sample has about 210,000 clones, roughly 78% seen once. Sequenced input: peripheral blood. All receptors come from a woman in her thirties or forties with acute or convalescent COVID-19.

The rearrangement uses TRBV9 and TRBJ1-1, with D possibly being TRBD1 (6 bases). CDR3 size: 13 residues. Trimming took 4 bases from V and 8 from J, leaving 15 bases between them. Looked up from germline, CDR1 is SGDLS and CDR2 is YYNGEE. In DNA form, the CDR3 reads TGTGCCAGCAGCTCGTACCCGGGACAAGAAGCTTTCTTT. Translating it yields CASSSYPGQEAFF.

The chain couples TRBV18 to TRBJ1-1, with D possibly TRBD1 on 6 matching bases. Looked up from germline, CDR1 is KGHSH and CDR2 is LQKENI. The CDR3 covers 17 residues. Trimming removed 6 bases at V and 0 bases at J, with 20 bases between. The CDR3 sequence is CASSPNPLTGLNTEAFF. The CDR3 nucleotides read TGTGCCAGCTCGCCCAACCCTCTGACAGGCCTGAACACTGAAGCTTTCTTT.

The gene calls are TRBV5-6 and TRBJ1-6, with TRBD1 matching over 10 bases. The J segment lost 8 bases and the V segment lost 4 bases, leaving 6 bases of the junction unmatched. The CDR3 runs to 15 residues. The germline gives CDR1 SGHDT, CDR2 YYEEEE. Here the CDR3 DNA reads TGTGCCAGCAGCCTTAAAGACAGGGGGCATTCACCCCTCCACTTT. Its protein product is CASSLKDRGHSPLHF.

This clone was observed a handful of times. This sequence joins TRBV10-3 and TRBJ2-1; TRBD2 agrees at 11 bases. In germline, CDR1 is ENHRY, CDR2 SYGVKD. The length of the CDR3 is 14 residues. V was pared by 10 bases and J by 8 bases, with 10 bases of the junction left unmatched. CDR3 coding DNA: TGTGCCACCAACCAACTAGCGGGAGAATATGAGCAGTTCTTC. Protein sequence: CATNQLAGEYEQFF.

V is TRBV5-3 and J is TRBJ2-3, with 7 bases lining up with TRBD2. TRBV5-3 is an open reading frame, and its role is uncertain. The junction had 9 bases not matched to a gene; V was cut back by 3 bases and J by 2 bases. The CDR3 length is 16 residues. CDR3: CARSWRQAGPTDTQYF. Here the CDR3 DNA reads TGTGCCAGAAGCTGGCGGCAAGCGGGGCCCACAGATACGCAGTATTTT.

This clone was recorded once. The chain joins TRBV27 to TRBJ1-2; TRBD1 matches at 10 bases. The CDR3 totals 15 residues. In germline, CDR1 is MNHEY, CDR2 SMNVEV (reference sequence). The V segment lost 4 bases and the J segment 1 base; nucleotides outside the gene matches: 3. The CDR3 reads CASSSGQGGNYGYTF. As DNA, the CDR3 is TGTGCCAGCAGTTCCGGACAGGGGGGTAACTATGGCTACACCTTC.

CDR3 bases: TGTGCCAGTAGTCTACAGGGTAACAATCAGCCCCAGCATTTT. Protein: CASSLQGNNQPQHF. This chain connects TRBV19 to TRBJ1-5, with D tentatively TRBD1 (6 bases). Germline V lookup: CDR1 LNHDA, CDR2 SQIVND (reference sequence). CDR3 length: 14 amino acids. The V end was cut by 5 bases, the J end by 3 bases, with 11 bases between. The full variable domain, with the rest looked up from reference TRBV19 and TRBJ1-5, is DGGITQSPKYLFRKEGQNVTLSCEQNLNHDAMYWYRQDPGQGLRLIYYSQIVNDFQKGDIAEGYSVSREKKESFPLTVTSAQKNPTAFYLCASSLQGNNQPQHFGDGTRLSIL.

The chain uses TRBV27 and TRBJ2-7; 7 bases agree with TRBD1. Germline-derived CDR1 and CDR2 are MNHEY and SMNVEV (reference sequence). The J segment lost 3 bases and the V segment lost 6 bases, leaving 11 bases of the junction unmatched. The CDR3 extends over 15 amino acids. The CDR3 sequence: CASRILGGAGYEQYF. Here the CDR3 DNA reads TGTGCCAGCAGAATCTTAGGGGGCGCAGGCTACGAGCAGTACTTC.

The V call is TRBV5-1, the J call TRBJ2-7, with D possibly TRBD2 on 6 matching bases. There are 15 residues in the CDR3. Germline values: CDR1 SGHRS, CDR2 YFSETQ. V was pared by 0 bases and J by 4 bases, with 14 bases between. The CDR3 loop reads CASSLALAGKYEQYF. DNA of the CDR3: TGCGCCAGCAGCTTGGCCCTGGCGGGAAAGTACGAGCAGTACTTC.